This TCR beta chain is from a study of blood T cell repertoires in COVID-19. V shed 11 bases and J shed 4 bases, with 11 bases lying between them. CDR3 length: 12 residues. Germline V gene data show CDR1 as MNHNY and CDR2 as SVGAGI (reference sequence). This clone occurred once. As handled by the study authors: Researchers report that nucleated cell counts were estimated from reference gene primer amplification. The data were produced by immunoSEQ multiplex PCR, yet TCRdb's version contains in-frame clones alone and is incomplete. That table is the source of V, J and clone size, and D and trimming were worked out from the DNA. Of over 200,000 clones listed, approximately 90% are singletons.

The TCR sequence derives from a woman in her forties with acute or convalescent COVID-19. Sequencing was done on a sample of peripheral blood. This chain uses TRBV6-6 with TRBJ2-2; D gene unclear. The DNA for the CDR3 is TGTGCCGGCTTTGACTTCACCGGGGAGCTGTTTTTT. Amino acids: CAGFDFTGELFF.